The sequence of this TCR beta chain was determined in a study of identical twins. Study results and limitations: Abundant beta clonotypes from cord blood had fewer insertions, unlike memory repertoires, which showed none. Models underpredicted monozygotic twin sharing of out-of-frame TCR alpha. The analysis was cross-sectional rather than longitudinal within donors.

This clonotype was counted many times. Its antigen is as yet unknown. This CDR3 region has 14 residues. V was cut by 0 bases and J by 6 bases, with 10 bases left in between. CDR1 is SGDLS, CDR2 YYNGEE, per germline. TCRdb reprocessed the 5' RACE reads with MiXCR, giving one entry per CDR3 protein. The table has some 710,000 distinct CDR3 sequences, 5.5% to 7.5% seen once. The receptor comes from a young man in good health. The chain carries TRBV9 and TRBJ1-5; D ambiguous. The sequencing input was naive T cells sorted from blood. DNA of the CDR3: TGTGCCAGCAGCGTAGGAGGGATCGGTCAGCCCCAGCATTTT. Its translation is CASSVGGIGQPQHF.